The source of this T cell receptor (beta chain) is a study of blood T cell repertoires in COVID-19. Background on the study: The samples span acute and convalescent COVID-19 from the United States, Italy and Spain.

Assay: immunoSEQ multiplex PCR; the TCRdb copy retains only in-frame clones and omits some. The repertoire holds roughly 97,000 clones, with roughly 80% as singletons. The CDR3 has 15 amino acids. The V segment lost 3 bases and the J segment 5 bases; nucleotides outside the gene matches: 9. Germline loops: CDR1 SGHAT, CDR2 FQNNGV. Sequenced material: peripheral blood. The chain uses TRBV11-2 and TRBJ2-7; 8 positions agree with TRBD1. This receptor was obtained from a woman over 75 with active or convalescent COVID-19. In nucleotides, the CDR3 is TGTGCCAGCAGCTTTTTGGCAGGGGGCCAGGACGAGCAGTACTTC. Protein: CASSFLAGGQDEQYF.